Below are 6 T cell receptor beta chains sequenced from a single sample in a study of regulatory T cells in long-lasting Graves disease. The time point was: newly diagnosed GD, antithyroid drugs for less than 3 months. PBMC RNA was the source of the TCR library. Building of the TCR beta libraries involved iRepertoire HTBI primers and Arm-PCR of CDR3 regions. TCRdb re-called the multiplex PCR reads through MiXCR, storing one row per CDR3 protein. The sample lists over 300,000 distinct CDR3 sequences, roughly a sixth occurring once. Material: peripheral blood mononuclear cells (PBMCs), obtained at new diagnosis, from a patient treated with antithyroid drugs. All receptors derive from a female donor with Graves disease.

This clonotype was seen at least ten times. The chain recombines TRBV7-9 with TRBJ2-5, with 8 bases fitting TRBD2. This CDR3 has 14 residues. Germline CDR1 is SEHNR and CDR2 is FQNEAQ (reference sequence). The V segment lost 3 bases and the J segment 4 bases; nucleotides outside the gene matches: 4. This chain's CDR3 is CASSFGLAGETQYF. The CDR3, as DNA: TGTGCCAGCAGCTTCGGACTAGCAGGAGAGACCCAGTACTTC. Full variable domain (rest looked up from reference TRBV7-9 and TRBJ2-5): DTGVSQNPRHKITKRGQNVTFRCDPISEHNRLYWYRQTLGQGPEFLTYFQNEAQLEKSRLLSDRFSAERPKGSFSTLEIQRTEQGDSAMYLCASSFGLAGETQYFGPGTRLLVL.

The chain employs TRBV5-5 and TRBJ1-1, with TRBD1 identical over 9 bases. V shed 4 bases and J 4 bases; nucleotides not matched to a gene: 8. Looked up from germline, CDR1 is SGHKS and CDR2 is YYEKEE (reference sequence). The CDR3 is 15 residues long. CDR3 nucleotide sequence: TGTGCCAGCAGCCCCCTGGGACAGGGTAGCACTGAAGCTTTCTTT. Translation gives CASSPLGQGSTEAFF.

This chain connects TRBV7-9 to TRBJ2-7; D perhaps matches TRBD1 (6 bases). Trimming took 5 bases from V and 2 from J, leaving 13 bases between them. Germline values: CDR1 SEHNR, CDR2 FQNEAQ (reference sequence). CDR3 length equals 14 residues. Here the CDR3 DNA reads TGTGCCAGCAGCGGGACAAGTTCTACCTACGAGCAGTACTTC. As protein: CASSGTSSTYEQYF.

This clonotype was seen at least ten times. The chain joins TRBV7-9 to TRBJ1-3; the D is unclear. The germline CDR1 and CDR2 sequences are SEHNR and FQNEAQ (reference sequence). Trimming shortened V by 1 base and J by 8 bases, and 12 bases separated the two germline ends. The CDR3 has 14 amino acids. CDR3 sequence (DNA): TGTGCCAGCAGCTTAGTGGGAGCAGGAGACACCATATATTTT. This encodes CASSLVGAGDTIYF.

In this sample, this clonotype turned up many times. V usage is TRBV2 and J usage is TRBJ1-2; the D is unclear. The CDR3 spans 13 residues. Germline values: CDR1 SNHLY, CDR2 FYNNEI. V lost 5 bases and J 8 bases, leaving 15 bases between the germline ends. CDR3 protein: CASSQGYSQGYTF. In nucleotides, the CDR3 is TGTGCCAGCAGTCAAGGGTACTCACAGGGCTACACCTTC. The complete variable domain, with remaining parts taken from reference TRBV2 and TRBJ1-2, reads EPEVTQTPSHQVTQMGQEVILRCVPISNHLYFYWYRQILGQKVEFLVSFYNNEISEKSEIFDDQFSVERPDGSNFTLKIRSTKLEDSAMYFCASSQGYSQGYTFGSGTRLTVV.

This clonotype was found many times. The rearrangement links TRBV5-1 to TRBJ1-2; D gene uncertain. CDR1 is SGHRS and CDR2 is YFSETQ in the germline V gene. V gave up 4 bases and J gave up 8 bases, with 12 bases separating them. The CDR3 totals 12 residues. The CDR3 DNA reads as TGCGCCAGCAGCCCTGGAGCTTTCGGCTACACCTTC. Its protein product is CASSPGAFGYTF.